This T cell receptor (beta chain) is drawn from a study of blood T cell repertoires in COVID-19. Study-wide context: COVID-19 samples, acute and convalescent, were from the United States, Italy and Spain.

Participant ages covered 18 to 89 years across approximately 25 US areas. Assignment of participants to cohorts was predicated upon participant-reported clinical history. The authors' processing: The authors estimated nucleated cell counts from reference gene primer amplification. Data came from immunoSEQ multiplex PCR; TCRdb stores just in-frame clones and leaves some out. The V and J calls and clone size were taken over from that table, and D and trimming were inferred from the DNA. The data show roughly 200,000 clones, roughly nine tenths seen once. Germline-derived CDR1 and CDR2 are SGHRS and YFSETQ. The CDR3 spans 15 residues. J lost 3 bases, V lost 4 bases, and 10 bases had no gene match.

Sequenced input: PBMCs or T cells enriched from blood (not recorded which). The sequence was collected from a woman in her 40s with acute COVID-19. The rearrangement joins TRBV5-1 to TRBJ2-7; the match to TRBD2 covers 7 bases. CDR3 sequence (DNA): TGCGCCAGCAGCCCTATGGGCGGGGGTTACTACGAGCAGTACTTC. Translating gives CASSPMGGGYYEQYF.